Listed below are T cell receptor beta chains from one sample, sequenced in a study of OX40 agonist ivuxolimab in advanced cancers. Sequenced by immunoSEQ multiplex PCR; TCRdb stores in-frame clones only, minus some. The sample holds tens of thousands of clones, approximately 84% seen once. The source material was CD4+ or CD8+ T cells sorted from blood, sampled in a trial of the OX40 agonist ivuxolimab. The receptors here all came from an adult with an advanced solid tumor such as melanoma, head and neck, liver or kidney cancer. CDR3s include the opening cysteine and the closing phenylalanine or tryptophan. D genes are given only for firm matches. Not every row has a clone size; where given, it reads once, few, many or a size class.

J | V | D | size | CDR3 | DNA
TRBJ1-2 | TRBV6-1 | - | - | CASSEVGANYGYTF | TGTGCCAGCAGTGAAGTCGGAGCTAACTATGGCTACACCTTC
TRBJ2-7 | TRBV11-2 | - | - | CASSLGTTNYEQYF | TGTGCCAGCAGCTTAGGGACTACCAACTACGAGCAGTACTTC
TRBJ1-5 | TRBV30 | TRBD1 | - | CAWSVQGDRNQPQHF | TGTGCCTGGAGTGTACAGGGGGACAGAAATCAGCCCCAGCATTTT
TRBJ1-2 | TRBV6-5 | - | - | CASSYHRTDNYGYTF | TGTGCCAGCAGTTACCACCGGACAGATAACTATGGCTACACCTTC
TRBJ2-1 | TRBV5-1 | - | - | CASSVDPSSYNEQFF | TGCGCCAGCAGCGTTGACCCGAGCTCCTACAATGAGCAGTTCTTC
TRBJ2-7 | TRBV5-6 | TRBD1 | - | CASSPGTALAGYEQYF | TGTGCCAGCAGCCCGGGGACAGCCTTAGCAGGATACGAGCAGTACTTC
TRBJ2-3 | TRBV7-8 | TRBD2 | few | CASSPLTLLAGTDTQYF | TGTGCCAGCAGCCCCCTCACCTTACTAGCGGGCACAGATACGCAGTATTTT
TRBJ1-1 | TRBV7-3 | - | - | CASSLHRNTEAFF | TGTGCCAGCAGCTTACACCGCAACACTGAAGCTTTCTTT
TRBJ2-1 | TRBV28 | - | once | CASPRIGEQFF | TGTGCCAGCCCCCGTATCGGTGAGCAGTTCTTC
TRBJ1-5 | TRBV4-2 | - | - | CASSQDVARGSNQPQHF | TGTGCCAGCAGCCAAGATGTGGCACGAGGAAGCAATCAGCCCCAGCATTTT
TRBJ1-4 | TRBV28 | - | - | CASSSTGILNEKLFF | TGTGCCAGCAGTTCGACCGGGATCCTTAATGAAAAACTGTTTTTT
TRBJ2-3 | TRBV5-5 | - | - | CASSSGPTDTQYF | TGTGCCAGCAGCTCCGGCCCCACAGATACGCAGTATTTT
TRBJ2-1 | TRBV19 | - | - | CASSPQKRVVYNEQFF | TGTGCCAGTAGCCCCCAGAAGCGGGTAGTTTACAATGAGCAGTTCTTC
TRBJ1-1 | TRBV14 | - | - | CASSQVRDTEAFF | TGTGCCAGCAGCCAAGTCAGGGACACTGAAGCTTTCTTT
TRBJ2-2 | TRBV6-6 | - | - | CASSDKVELFF | TGTGCCAGCAGTGATAAGGTGGAGCTGTTTTTT
TRBJ2-5 | TRBV6-1 | - | - | CASSDLGLQRETQYF | TGTGCCAGCAGTGATTTGGGACTCCAAAGGGAGACCCAGTACTTC
TRBJ2-3 | TRBV11-2 | TRBD2 | few | CASSFRGSGGDTQYF | TGTGCCAGCAGCTTCAGGGGTAGCGGGGGGGATACGCAGTATTTT
TRBJ2-7 | TRBV5-6 | - | - | CASSAYSYEQYF | TGTGCCAGCAGCGCCTACTCCTACGAGCAGTACTTC
TRBJ1-4 | TRBV28 | - | - | CASTPRTRKLFF | TGTGCCAGCACTCCTCGTACCAGAAAACTGTTTTTT
TRBJ2-7 | TRBV4-2 | - | - | CASSHHRGKGGFEQYF | TGTGCCAGCAGCCACCATCGAGGAAAGGGCGGGTTCGAGCAGTACTTC
TRBJ2-1 | TRBV15 | - | - | CATSRGLSGRSYNEQFF | TGTGCCACCAGCAGGGGTCTGAGCGGCCGCTCCTACAATGAGCAGTTCTTC
TRBJ2-5 | TRBV7-9 | TRBD2 | few | CASSREGRETQYF | TGTGCCAGCAGCCGGGAGGGTAGGGAGACCCAGTACTTC
TRBJ2-1 | TRBV7-2 | - | - | CASSGAGFAYEQFF | TGTGCCAGCAGCGGGGCGGGTTTCGCCTATGAGCAGTTCTTC
TRBJ1-4 | TRBV19 | - | - | CASSIGGKKLFF | TGTGCCAGTAGTATTGGCGGGAAAAAACTGTTTTTT
TRBJ2-1 | TRBV27 | - | - | CASKLSGTNEQFF | TGTGCCAGCAAACTTAGCGGTACAAATGAGCAGTTCTTC
TRBJ1-2 | TRBV2 | - | few | CAITTGIGGYTF | TGTGCCATAACAACAGGGATCGGTGGCTACACCTTC
TRBJ2-3 | TRBV18 | - | - | CASSPRGISTDTQYF | TGTGCCAGCTCACCACGGGGAATTAGCACAGATACGCAGTATTTT
TRBJ2-3 | TRBV7-9 | - | - | CASSFGTDTQYF | TGTGCCAGCAGTTTTGGGACAGATACGCAGTATTTT
TRBJ1-6 | TRBV5-4 | TRBD1 | - | CASSLQTGDRSPLHF | TGTGCCAGCAGCTTGCAAACAGGGGACAGGTCACCCCTCCACTTT
TRBJ1-4 | TRBV7-2 | - | - | CASSLGPGRDEKLFF | TGTGCCAGCAGCTTAGGGCCGGGCAGGGACGAAAAACTGTTTTTT
TRBJ1-6 | TRBV6-5 | - | - | CASSEEWNSPLHF | TGTGCCAGCAGTGAAGAATGGAATTCACCCCTCCACTTT
TRBJ1-5 | TRBV6-1 | - | - | CASSETPQVGGQPQHF | TGTGCCAGCAGTGAAACCCCACAGGTGGGAGGTCAGCCCCAGCATTTT
TRBJ2-7 | TRBV11-2 | - | - | CASSSQLHYEQYF | TGTGCCAGCAGCTCCCAACTCCACTACGAGCAGTACTTC
TRBJ1-5 | TRBV28 | TRBD1 | - | CASSGGTVYSNQPQHF | TGTGCCAGCAGCGGTGGGACAGTCTATAGCAATCAGCCCCAGCATTTT
TRBJ1-2 | TRBV6-5 | - | - | CASSFPDSDYGYTF | TGTGCCAGCAGTTTCCCGGACAGTGACTATGGCTACACCTTC